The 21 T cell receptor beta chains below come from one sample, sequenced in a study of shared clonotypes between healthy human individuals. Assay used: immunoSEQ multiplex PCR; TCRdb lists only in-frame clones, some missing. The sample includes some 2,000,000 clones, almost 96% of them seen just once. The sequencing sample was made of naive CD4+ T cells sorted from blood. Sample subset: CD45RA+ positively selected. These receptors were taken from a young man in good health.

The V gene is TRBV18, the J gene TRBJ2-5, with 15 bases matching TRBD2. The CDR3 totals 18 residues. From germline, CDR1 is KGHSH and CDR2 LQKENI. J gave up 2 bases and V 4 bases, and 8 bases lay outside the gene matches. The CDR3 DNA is TGTGCCAGCTCACTAGGACTAGCGGGAGGGCCACGACAAGAGACCCAGTACTTC. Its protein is CASSLGLAGGPRQETQYF.

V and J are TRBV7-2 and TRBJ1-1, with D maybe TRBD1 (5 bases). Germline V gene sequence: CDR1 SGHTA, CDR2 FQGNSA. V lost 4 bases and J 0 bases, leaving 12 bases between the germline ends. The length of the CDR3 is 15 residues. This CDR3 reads CASSSPSGLNTEAFF. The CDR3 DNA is TGTGCCAGCAGCTCCCCGTCGGGGCTGAACACTGAAGCTTTCTTT.

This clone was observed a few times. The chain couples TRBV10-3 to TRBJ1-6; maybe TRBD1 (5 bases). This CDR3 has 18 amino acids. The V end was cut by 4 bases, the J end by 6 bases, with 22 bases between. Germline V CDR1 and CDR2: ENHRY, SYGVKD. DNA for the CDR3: TGTGCCATCAGTGGAACTTTCAAGGAGGGACTGCCTAATTCACCCCTCCACTTT. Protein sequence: CAISGTFKEGLPNSPLHF.

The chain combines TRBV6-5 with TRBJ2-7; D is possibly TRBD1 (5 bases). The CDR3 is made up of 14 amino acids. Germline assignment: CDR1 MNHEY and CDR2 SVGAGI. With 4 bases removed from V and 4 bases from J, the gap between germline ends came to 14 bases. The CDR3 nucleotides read TGTGCCAGCAGTTCGAGGCAGGGAAGATACGAGCAGTACTTC. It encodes CASSSRQGRYEQYF.

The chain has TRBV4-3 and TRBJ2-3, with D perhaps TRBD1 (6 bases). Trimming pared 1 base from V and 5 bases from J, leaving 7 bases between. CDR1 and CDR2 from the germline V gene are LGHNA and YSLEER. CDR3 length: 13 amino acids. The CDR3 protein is CASSQVRGDTQYF. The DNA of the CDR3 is TGCGCCAGCAGCCAAGTCAGGGGAGATACGCAGTATTTT.

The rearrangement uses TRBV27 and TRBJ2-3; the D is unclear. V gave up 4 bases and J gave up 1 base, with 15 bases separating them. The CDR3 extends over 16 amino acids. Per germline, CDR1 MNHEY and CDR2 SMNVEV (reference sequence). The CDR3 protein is CASSSPTSSRTDTQYF. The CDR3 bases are TGTGCCAGCAGTTCCCCGACCAGCTCGCGCACAGATACGCAGTATTTT.

This CDR3 is CAISAGETFSGANVLTF. The CDR3 DNA reads as TGTGCCATCAGTGCGGGGGAAACATTCTCTGGGGCCAACGTCCTGACTTTC. This chain connects TRBV10-3 to TRBJ2-6, with D maybe TRBD2 (6 bases). The CDR3 is made up of 17 amino acids. CDR1 is ENHRY, CDR2 SYGVKD, per germline. The ends were cut back, 4 bases at V and 0 bases at J, with 13 bases in the middle.

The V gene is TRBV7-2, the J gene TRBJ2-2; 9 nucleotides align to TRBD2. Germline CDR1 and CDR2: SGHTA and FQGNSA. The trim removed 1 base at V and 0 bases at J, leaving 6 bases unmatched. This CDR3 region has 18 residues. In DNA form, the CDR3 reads TGTGCCAGCAGCTTAGTGGGGCTAGCGGGATCGAACACCGGGGAGCTGTTTTTT. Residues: CASSLVGLAGSNTGELFF. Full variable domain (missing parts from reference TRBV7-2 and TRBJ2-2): GAGVSQSPSNKVTEKGKDVELRCDPISGHTALYWYRQSLGQGLEFLIYFQGNSAPDKSGLPSDRFSAERTGGSVSTLTIQRTQQEDSAVYLCASSLVGLAGSNTGELFFGEGSRLTVL.

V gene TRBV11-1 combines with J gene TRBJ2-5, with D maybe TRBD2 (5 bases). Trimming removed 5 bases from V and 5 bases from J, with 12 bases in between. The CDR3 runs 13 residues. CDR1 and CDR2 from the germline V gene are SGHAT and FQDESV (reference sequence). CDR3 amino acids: CASSTGVLETQYF. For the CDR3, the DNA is TGTGCCAGCAGCACCGGGGTTCTGGAGACCCAGTACTTC.

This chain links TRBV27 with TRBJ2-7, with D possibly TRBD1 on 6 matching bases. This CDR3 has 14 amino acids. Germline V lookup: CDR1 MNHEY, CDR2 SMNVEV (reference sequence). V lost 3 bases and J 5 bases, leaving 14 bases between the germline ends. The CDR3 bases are TGTGCCAGCAGTTTCGGGACAAAGGCCCACGAGCAGTACTTC. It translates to CASSFGTKAHEQYF.

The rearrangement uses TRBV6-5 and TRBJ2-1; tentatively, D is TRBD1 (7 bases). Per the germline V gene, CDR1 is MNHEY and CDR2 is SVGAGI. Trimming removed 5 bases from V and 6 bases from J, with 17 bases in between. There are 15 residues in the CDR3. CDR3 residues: CASSRMEGAFNEQFF. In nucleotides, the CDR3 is TGTGCCAGCAGTCGAATGGAGGGGGCCTTCAATGAGCAGTTCTTC.

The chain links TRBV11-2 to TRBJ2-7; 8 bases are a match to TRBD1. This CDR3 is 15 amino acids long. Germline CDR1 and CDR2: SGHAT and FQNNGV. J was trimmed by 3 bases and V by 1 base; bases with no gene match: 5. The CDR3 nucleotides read TGTGCCAGCAGCTTAGTCAGGGGGCAATTCTACGAGCAGTACTTC. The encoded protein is CASSLVRGQFYEQYF.

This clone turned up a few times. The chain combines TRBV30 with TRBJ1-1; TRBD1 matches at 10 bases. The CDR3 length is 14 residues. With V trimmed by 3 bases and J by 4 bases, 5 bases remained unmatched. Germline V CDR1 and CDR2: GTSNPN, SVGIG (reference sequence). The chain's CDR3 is CAWSLGQGSTEAFF. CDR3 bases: TGTGCCTGGAGCCTGGGACAGGGGAGCACTGAAGCTTTCTTT.

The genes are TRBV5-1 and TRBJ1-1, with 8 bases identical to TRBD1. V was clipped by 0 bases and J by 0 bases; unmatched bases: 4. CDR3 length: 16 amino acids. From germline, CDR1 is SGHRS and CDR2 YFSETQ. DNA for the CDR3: TGCGCCAGCAGCTTGGCCCGGACAGGGTTGAACACTGAAGCTTTCTTT. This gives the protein CASSLARTGLNTEAFF.

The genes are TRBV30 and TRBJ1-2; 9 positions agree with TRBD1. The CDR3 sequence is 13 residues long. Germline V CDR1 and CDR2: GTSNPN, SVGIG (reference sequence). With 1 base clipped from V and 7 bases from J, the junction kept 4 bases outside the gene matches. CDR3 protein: CAWSAGQGGGYTF. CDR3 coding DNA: TGTGCCTGGAGTGCGGGACAGGGTGGTGGCTACACCTTC.

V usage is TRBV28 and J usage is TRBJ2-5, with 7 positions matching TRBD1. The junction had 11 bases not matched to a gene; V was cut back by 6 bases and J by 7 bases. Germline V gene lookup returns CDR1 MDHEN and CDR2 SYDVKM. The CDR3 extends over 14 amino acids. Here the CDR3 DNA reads TGTGCCAGCAGCCCCGGACAGGCCCGGGGGACCCAGTACTTC. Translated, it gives CASSPGQARGTQYF.

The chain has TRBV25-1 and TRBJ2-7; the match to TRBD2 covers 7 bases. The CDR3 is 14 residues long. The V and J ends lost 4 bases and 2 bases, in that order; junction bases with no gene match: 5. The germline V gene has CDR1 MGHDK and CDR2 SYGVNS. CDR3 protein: CASSGRGLAYEQYF. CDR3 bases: TGTGCCAGCAGTGGGCGGGGGTTGGCCTACGAGCAGTACTTC.

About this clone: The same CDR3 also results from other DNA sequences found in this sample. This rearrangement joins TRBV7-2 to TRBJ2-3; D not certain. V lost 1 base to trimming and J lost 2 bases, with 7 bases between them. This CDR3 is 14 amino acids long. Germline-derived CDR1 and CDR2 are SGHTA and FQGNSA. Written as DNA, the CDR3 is TGTGCCAGCAGCTTAGGGCAGAACACAGATACGCAGTATTTT. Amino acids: CASSLGQNTDTQYF.

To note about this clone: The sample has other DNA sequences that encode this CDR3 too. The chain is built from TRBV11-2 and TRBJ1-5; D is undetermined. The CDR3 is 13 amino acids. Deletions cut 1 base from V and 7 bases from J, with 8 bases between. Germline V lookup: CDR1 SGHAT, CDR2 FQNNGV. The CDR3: CASSLVVGQPQHF. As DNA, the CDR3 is TGTGCCAGCAGCTTAGTCGTCGGGCAGCCCCAGCATTTT.

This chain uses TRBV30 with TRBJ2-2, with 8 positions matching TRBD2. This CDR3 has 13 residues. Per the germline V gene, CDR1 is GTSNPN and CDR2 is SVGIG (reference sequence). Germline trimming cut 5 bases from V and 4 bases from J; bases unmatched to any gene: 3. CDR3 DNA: TGTGCCTGGGCGGGGGGCTTCACCGGGGAGCTGTTTTTT. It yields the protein CAWAGGFTGELFF.

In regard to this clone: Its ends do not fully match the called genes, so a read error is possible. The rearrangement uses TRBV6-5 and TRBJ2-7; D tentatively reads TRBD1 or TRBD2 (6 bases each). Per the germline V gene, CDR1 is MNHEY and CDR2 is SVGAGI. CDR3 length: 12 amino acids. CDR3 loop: CASSTVGGTSNF. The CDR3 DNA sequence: TGTGCCAGCAGTACCGTCGGAGGGACATCTAACTTC.